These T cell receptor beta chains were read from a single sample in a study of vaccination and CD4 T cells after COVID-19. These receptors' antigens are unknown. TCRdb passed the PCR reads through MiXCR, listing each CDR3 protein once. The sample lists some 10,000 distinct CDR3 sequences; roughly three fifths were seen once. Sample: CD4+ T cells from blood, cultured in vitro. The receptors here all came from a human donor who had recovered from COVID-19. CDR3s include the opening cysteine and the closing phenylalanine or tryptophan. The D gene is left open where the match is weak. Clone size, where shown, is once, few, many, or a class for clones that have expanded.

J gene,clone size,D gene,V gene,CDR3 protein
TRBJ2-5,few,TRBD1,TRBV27,CASSAPHRGQETQYF
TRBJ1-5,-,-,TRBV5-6,CASSLAGGFSQPQHF
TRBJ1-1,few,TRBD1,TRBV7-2,CASSFLQGDTEAFF
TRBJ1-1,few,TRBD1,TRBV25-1,CASSAGQGAGTEAFF
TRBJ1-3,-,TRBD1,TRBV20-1,CSATGGFGNTIYF
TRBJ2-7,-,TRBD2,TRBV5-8,CASSRFLAGGSYEQYF
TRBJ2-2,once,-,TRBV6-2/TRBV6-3,CASSYSTGGQALTANTGELFF
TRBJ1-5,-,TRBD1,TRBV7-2,CASSLGGGNNQPQHF
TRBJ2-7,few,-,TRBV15,CATSRDSAYEQYF
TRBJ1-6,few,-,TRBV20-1,CSARGVGSSYNSPLHF
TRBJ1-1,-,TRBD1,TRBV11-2,CASIPLTGRTEAFF
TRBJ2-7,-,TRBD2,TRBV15,CATSRDYGTSVIYEQYF
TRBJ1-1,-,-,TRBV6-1,CASEGRGGSAEAFF
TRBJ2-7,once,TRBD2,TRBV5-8,CASAIGLAGVPYEQYF
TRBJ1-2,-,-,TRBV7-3,CASSLQGQGYGYTF
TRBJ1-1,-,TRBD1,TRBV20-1,CSATGGAPTEAFF
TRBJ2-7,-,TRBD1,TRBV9,CASSPRTGSYEQYF
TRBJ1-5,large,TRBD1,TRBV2,CASSTGTASNQPQHF
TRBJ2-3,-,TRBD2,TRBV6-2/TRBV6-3,CASRLSGGSTDTQYF
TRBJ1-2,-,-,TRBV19,CASSESQGLLNYGYTF
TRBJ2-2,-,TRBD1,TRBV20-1,CSARENRGLGGELFF
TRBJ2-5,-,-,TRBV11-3,CASSRGPLEWTQYF
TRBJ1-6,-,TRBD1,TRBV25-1,CASRAGQGLSPLHF
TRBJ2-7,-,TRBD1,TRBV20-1,CSATHGTVNYEQYF
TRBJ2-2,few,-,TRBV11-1,CASSPPVGRGELFF
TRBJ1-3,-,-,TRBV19,CASSALAAGDRNTIYF
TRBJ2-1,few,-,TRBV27,CASSPRGSHNEQFF
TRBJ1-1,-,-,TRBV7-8,CASSWGPGTEAFF
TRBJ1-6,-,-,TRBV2,CASSVTVGGSPLHF
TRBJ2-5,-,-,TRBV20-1,CSAREIGQQETQYF
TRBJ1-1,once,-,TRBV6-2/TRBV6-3,CASLHTSMTEAFF
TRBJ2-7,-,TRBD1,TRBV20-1,CSARDARGDRAYEQYF
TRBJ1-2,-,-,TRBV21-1,CASSREANYGYTF